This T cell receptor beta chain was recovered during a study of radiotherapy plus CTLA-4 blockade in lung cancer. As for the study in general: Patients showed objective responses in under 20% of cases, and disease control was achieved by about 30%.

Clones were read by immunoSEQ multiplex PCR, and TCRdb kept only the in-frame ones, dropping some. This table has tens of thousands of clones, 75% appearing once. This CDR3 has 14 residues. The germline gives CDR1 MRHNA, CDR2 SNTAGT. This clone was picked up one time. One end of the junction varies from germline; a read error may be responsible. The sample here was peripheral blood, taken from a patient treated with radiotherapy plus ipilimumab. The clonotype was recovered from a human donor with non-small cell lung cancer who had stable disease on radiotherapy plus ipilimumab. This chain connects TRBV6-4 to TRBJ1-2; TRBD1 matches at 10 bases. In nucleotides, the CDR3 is TGTGCCAACAGTCCGGGACAGGGGCGGGACGGCTACACCTTC. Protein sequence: CANSPGQGRDGYTF.